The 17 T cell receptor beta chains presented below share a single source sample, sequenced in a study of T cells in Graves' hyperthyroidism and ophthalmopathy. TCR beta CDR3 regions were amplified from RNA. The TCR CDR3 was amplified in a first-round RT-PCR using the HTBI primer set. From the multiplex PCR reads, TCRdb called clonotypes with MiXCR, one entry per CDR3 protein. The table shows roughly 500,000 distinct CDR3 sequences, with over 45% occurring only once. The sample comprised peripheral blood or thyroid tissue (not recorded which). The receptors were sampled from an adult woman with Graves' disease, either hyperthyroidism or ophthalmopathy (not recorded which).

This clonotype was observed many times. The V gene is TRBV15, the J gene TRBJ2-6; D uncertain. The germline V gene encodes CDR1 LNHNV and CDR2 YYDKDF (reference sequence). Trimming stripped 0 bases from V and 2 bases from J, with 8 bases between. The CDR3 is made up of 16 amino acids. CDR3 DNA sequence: TGTGCCACCAGCAGAGATCTGGCAGCTGGGGCCAACGTCCTGACTTTC. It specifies CATSRDLAAGANVLTF. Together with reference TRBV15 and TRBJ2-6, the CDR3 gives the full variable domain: DAMVIQNPRYQVTQFGKPVTLSCSQTLNHNVMYWYQQKSSQAPKLLFHYYDKDFNNEADTPDNFQSRRPNTSFCFLDIRSPGLGDTAMYLCATSRDLAAGANVLTFGAGSRLTVL.

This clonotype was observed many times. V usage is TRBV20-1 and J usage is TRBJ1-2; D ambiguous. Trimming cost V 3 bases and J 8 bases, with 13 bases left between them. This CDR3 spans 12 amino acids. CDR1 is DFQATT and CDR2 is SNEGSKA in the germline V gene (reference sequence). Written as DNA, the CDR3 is TGCAGTGCTAGCCCCCCGGTAACGGGCTACACCTTC. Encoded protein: CSASPPVTGYTF.

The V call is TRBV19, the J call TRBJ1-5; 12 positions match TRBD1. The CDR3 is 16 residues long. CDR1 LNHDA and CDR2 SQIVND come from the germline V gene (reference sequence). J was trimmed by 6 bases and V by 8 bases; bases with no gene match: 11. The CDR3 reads CASRSGTGGLGQPQHF. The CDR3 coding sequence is TGTGCCAGTCGCTCCGGGACAGGGGGCTTAGGTCAGCCCCAGCATTTT. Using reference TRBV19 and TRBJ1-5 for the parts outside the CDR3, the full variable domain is DGGITQSPKYLFRKEGQNVTLSCEQNLNHDAMYWYRQDPGQGLRLIYYSQIVNDFQKGDIAEGYSVSREKKESFPLTVTSAQKNPTAFYLCASRSGTGGLGQPQHFGDGTRLSIL.

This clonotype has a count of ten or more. CDR3 in amino acids: CSASTGGDRTEAFF. The CDR3 DNA follows: TGCAGTGCTAGTACAGGAGGGGATCGAACTGAAGCTTTCTTT. The V gene is TRBV20-1, the J gene TRBJ1-1, with D possibly being TRBD1 (5 bases). V lost 3 bases and J 5 bases, leaving 16 bases between the germline ends. CDR3 length: 14 amino acids. Germline loops: CDR1 DFQATT, CDR2 SNEGSKA (reference sequence).

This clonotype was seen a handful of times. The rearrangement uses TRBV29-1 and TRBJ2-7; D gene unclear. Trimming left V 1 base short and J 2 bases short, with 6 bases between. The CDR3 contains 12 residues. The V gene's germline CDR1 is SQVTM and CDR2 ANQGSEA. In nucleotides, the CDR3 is TGCAGCGTTGAAGGGCAGGCCTACGAGCAGTACTTC. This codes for CSVEGQAYEQYF.

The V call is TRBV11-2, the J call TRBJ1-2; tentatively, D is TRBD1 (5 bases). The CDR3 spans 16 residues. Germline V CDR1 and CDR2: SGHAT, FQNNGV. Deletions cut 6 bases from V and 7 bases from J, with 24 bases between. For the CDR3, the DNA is TGTGCCAGCAGTTCGGGGCCTGTGTTAGGGGACGGTGGCTACACCTTC. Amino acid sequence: CASSSGPVLGDGGYTF.

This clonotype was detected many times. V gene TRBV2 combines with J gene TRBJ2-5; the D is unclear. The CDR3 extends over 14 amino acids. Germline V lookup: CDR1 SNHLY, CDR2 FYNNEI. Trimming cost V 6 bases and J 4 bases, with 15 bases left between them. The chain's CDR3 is CASSSGMGSETQYF. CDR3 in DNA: TGTGCCAGCAGCTCGGGTATGGGTTCAGAGACCCAGTACTTC.

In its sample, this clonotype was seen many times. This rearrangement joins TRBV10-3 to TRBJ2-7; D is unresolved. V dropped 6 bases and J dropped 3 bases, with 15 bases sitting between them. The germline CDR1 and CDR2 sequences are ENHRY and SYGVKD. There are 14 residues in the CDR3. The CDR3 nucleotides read TGTGCCATCAGGGATCCCGTTGGCGGCTACGAGCAGTACTTC. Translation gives CAIRDPVGGYEQYF.

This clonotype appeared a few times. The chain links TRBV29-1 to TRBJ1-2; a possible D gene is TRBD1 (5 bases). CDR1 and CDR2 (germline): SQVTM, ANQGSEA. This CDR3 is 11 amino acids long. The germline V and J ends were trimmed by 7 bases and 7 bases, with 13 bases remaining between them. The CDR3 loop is CSDLTARGYTF. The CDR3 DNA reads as TGCAGCGACCTGACAGCGCGTGGCTACACCTTC.

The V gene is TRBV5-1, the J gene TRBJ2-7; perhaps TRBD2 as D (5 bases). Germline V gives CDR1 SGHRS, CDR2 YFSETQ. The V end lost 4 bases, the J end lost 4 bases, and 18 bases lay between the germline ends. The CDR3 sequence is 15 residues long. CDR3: CASSGGSLGPYEQYF. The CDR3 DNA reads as TGCGCCAGCAGCGGTGGGAGTCTTGGCCCTTACGAGCAGTACTTC.

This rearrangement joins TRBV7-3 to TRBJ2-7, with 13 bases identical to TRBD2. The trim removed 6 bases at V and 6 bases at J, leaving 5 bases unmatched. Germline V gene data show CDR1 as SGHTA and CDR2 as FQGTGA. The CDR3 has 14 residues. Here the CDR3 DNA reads TGTGCCAGCAGGAGACTAGCGGGAGGCCTCGAGCAGTACTTC. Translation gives CASRRLAGGLEQYF.

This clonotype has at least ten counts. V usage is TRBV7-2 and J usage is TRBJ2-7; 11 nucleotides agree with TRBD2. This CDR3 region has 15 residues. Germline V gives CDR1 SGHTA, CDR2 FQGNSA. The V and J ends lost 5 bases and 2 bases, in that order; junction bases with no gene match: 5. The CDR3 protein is CASSPTSGATYEQYF. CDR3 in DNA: TGTGCCAGCAGCCCGACTAGCGGGGCAACCTACGAGCAGTACTTC.

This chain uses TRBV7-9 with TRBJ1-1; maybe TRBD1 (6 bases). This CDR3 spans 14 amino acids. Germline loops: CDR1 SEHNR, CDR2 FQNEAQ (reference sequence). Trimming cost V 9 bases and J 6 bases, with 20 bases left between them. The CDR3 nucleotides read TGTGCCAGTACTCGGGGGGCCCTGGACGCTGAAGCTTTCTTT. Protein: CASTRGALDAEAFF.

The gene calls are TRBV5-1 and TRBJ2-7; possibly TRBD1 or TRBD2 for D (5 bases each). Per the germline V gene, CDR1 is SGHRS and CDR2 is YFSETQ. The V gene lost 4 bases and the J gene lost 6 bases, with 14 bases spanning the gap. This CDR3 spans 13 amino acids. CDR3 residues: CASSPGPITEQYF. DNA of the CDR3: TGCGCCAGCAGCCCGGGACCGATCACCGAGCAGTACTTC.

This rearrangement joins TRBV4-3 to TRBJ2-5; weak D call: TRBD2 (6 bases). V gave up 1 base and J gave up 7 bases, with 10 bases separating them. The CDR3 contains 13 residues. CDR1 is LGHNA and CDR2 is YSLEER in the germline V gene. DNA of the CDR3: TGCGCCAGCAGCCAAGTATCCGGGGGGACCCAGTACTTC. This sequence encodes CASSQVSGGTQYF.

This CDR3 reads CAISETQRLAGGADTQYF. The CDR3 DNA is TGTGCCATCAGTGAGACTCAAAGACTAGCGGGGGGCGCAGATACGCAGTATTTT. The chain couples TRBV10-3 to TRBJ2-3, with TRBD2 matching 13 bases. CDR3 length: 18 residues. Germline lookup yields CDR1 ENHRY and CDR2 SYGVKD. Trimming cost V 2 bases and J 4 bases; bases outside gene matches: 9.

CDR3 DNA: TGTGCCAGCAGCTTAGACCCAGGGGATAATTCACCCCTCCACTTT. Translated, it gives CASSLDPGDNSPLHF. The chain recombines TRBV7-6 with TRBJ1-6, with D possibly matching TRBD1 (6 bases). Germline CDR1 is SGHVS and CDR2 is FNYEAQ. The CDR3 totals 15 residues. The V end lost 1 base, the J end lost 5 bases, and 9 bases lay between the germline ends.